This section outlines one T cell receptor (beta chain) sequence together with its context. The antigen remains unidentified. PCR of TCRalpha and TCRbeta cDNA was nested, with two rounds of approximately 16 and 10 cycles. Following a re-call of the 5' RACE reads, TCRdb has one entry per CDR3 protein and lacks DNA. The sample holds about 160,000 distinct CDR3 sequences. This sample is drawn from a study of monozygotic twins with inflammatory bowel disease. The CDR3 runs 15 residues. Germline V gives CDR1 SGHRS, CDR2 YFSETQ. Broader study findings: The authors could not tell different T cell subtypes apart. IBD patients exhibited fewer clonotypes shared with other individuals than healthy twins, particularly with disease activity.

This receptor was taken from a human donor with ulcerative colitis or Crohn's disease, or a healthy co-twin of an affected twin (not recorded which). The chain uses TRBV5-1 and TRBJ2-2. The sequencing input was blood. The CDR3 protein is CASSLVTSNTGELFF.